This T cell receptor (beta chain) was documented in a study of blood T cell repertoires in COVID-19. Looking at the study overall: T cells, B-cell-depleted T cells, or PBMCs provided the cDNA or gDNA that served as material.

V was trimmed by 0 bases and J by 3 bases, leaving 9 bases between them. CDR3 size: 16 residues. Germline CDR1 is LGHDT and CDR2 is YNNKEL (reference sequence). TCRdb keeps only in-frame clones here, not all; method: immunoSEQ multiplex PCR. The repertoire consists of nearly 250,000 clones, with over 75% occurring once and the leading ten covering about 8.2%. This receptor was taken from a woman aged 45-65 years with acute COVID-19. The chain has TRBV3-1 (or the pseudogene TRBV3-2) and TRBJ1-6; no clear D gene. Input material: PBMCs or T cells enriched from blood (not recorded which). CDR3 in amino acids: CASSQDHAVYNSPLHF. DNA for the CDR3: TGTGCCAGCAGCCAAGATCATGCGGTCTATAATTCACCCCTCCACTTT.